This entry is about one TCR beta chain. In the authors' workflow: Researchers report that nucleated cell counts were estimated from reference gene primer amplification. The repertoire was sequenced with immunoSEQ multiplex PCR; TCRdb's copy has only in-frame clones and lacks some. From that table come the V and J calls and clone size; the DNA was used to work out D and trimming. The table lists a few hundred thousand clones, 80% to 90% of them singletons. This entry belongs to a study of blood T cell repertoires in COVID-19. The sample comprised PBMCs or T cells enriched from blood (not recorded which). This TCR derives from a woman aged 60 to 75 who had recovered from COVID-19.

The DNA for the CDR3 is TGTGCCAGCAGTTCTGGACAGACCTATAATTCACCCCTCCACTTT. It yields the protein CASSSGQTYNSPLHF. The chain employs TRBV6-5 and TRBJ1-6, with D perhaps TRBD1 (6 bases). The length of the CDR3 is 15 residues. The germline V gene encodes CDR1 MNHEY and CDR2 SVGAGI. The V and J ends lost 4 bases and 2 bases respectively, with 9 bases between them.